The present entry profiles one T cell receptor beta chain with its context. Its antigen remains unidentified. This specimen comes from a study of shared clonotypes between healthy human individuals. Study-wide points: Clonotype sharing among donors was expected to depend on sequencing depth. Generally, estimated richness proved larger in naive subsets than it did in memory subsets.

The CDR3 contains 16 residues. Per germline, CDR1 SGHKS and CDR2 YYEKEE (reference sequence). With 3 bases removed from V and 1 base from J, the gap between germline ends came to 16 bases. Nashville, Tennessee was home to all donors, who were Caucasian adults. It was into CD45RA+ naive and CD45RA-negative memory subsets that the CD4+ cells were split. This table comes from immunoSEQ multiplex PCR, and its TCRdb copy is limited to in-frame clones, with some not included. The sample holds a few hundred thousand clones; approximately 97% are singletons and the top ten take 0.057%. The sequencing input was naive CD4+ T cells sorted from blood. Subset: CD45RA+ positively selected. This rearrangement joins TRBV5-5 to TRBJ1-1; D is ambiguous. The clonotype was recovered from a woman under 40 in good health. CDR3 sequence reads: CASSWAQVGKNTEAFF. CDR3 DNA: TGTGCCAGCAGCTGGGCACAAGTAGGGAAGAACACTGAAGCTTTCTTT.